These 16 T cell receptor beta chains were sequenced from one sample in a study of T-cell memory formation after mild COVID-19. TCRdb itself ran the 5' RACE reads through MiXCR, one entry per CDR3 protein. Here the sample spans 450,000 to 650,000 distinct CDR3 sequences, about a fifth being singletons. The sequencing sample was made of PBMCs or a T cell subset sorted from them (not recorded which). Receptors originate from an adult woman who had mild COVID-19 (a few samples of this study predate the infection). Cell type and time point are not known.

This clonotype was seen once. The genes are TRBV18 and TRBJ1-2; D possibly corresponds to TRBD1 (6 bases). This CDR3 region has 17 residues. The germline V gene has CDR1 KGHSH and CDR2 LQKENI. Trimming shortened V by 4 bases and J by 5 bases, and 23 bases separated the two germline ends. CDR3 nucleotide sequence: TGTGCCAGCTCACGCTCCTCGACAGGAACGGGATATTATGGCTACACCTTC. Its translation is CASSRSSTGTGYYGYTF.

DNA of the CDR3: TGTGCCAGCAGTACCCCAGCGGGAGCCCGCTACGAGCAGTACTTC. Amino acids: CASSTPAGARYEQYF. This chain joins TRBV6-2 or TRBV6-3 and TRBJ2-7; 8 nucleotides align to TRBD2. V gave up 5 bases and J gave up 3 bases; unmatched junction bases: 9. This CDR3 is 15 amino acids long. Germline V lookup: CDR1 MNHEY, CDR2 SVGEGT.

The genes are TRBV18 and TRBJ2-7, with 9 bases lining up with TRBD1. The germline gives CDR1 KGHSH, CDR2 LQKENI. J was trimmed by 4 bases and V by 3 bases; bases with no gene match: 10. This CDR3 region has 16 residues. As DNA, the CDR3 is TGTGCCAGCTCACCTCCCTTAGGACAGGGGAGGTACGAGCAGTACTTC. This gives the protein CASSPPLGQGRYEQYF.

This clonotype was seen a handful of times. The chain employs TRBV12-3 or TRBV12-4 and TRBJ2-1; tentative D call: TRBD2 (6 bases). V was trimmed by 3 bases and J by 10 bases, leaving 10 bases between them. There are 12 residues in the CDR3. The CDR3 nucleotides read TGTGCCAGCAGTTTTGGGGCGGGAGAGCAGTTCTTC. As protein: CASSFGAGEQFF.

This clonotype was detected only a few times. The V and J genes are TRBV9 and TRBJ2-7; TRBD2 matches 15 bases. The CDR3 contains 19 residues. Per germline, CDR1 SGDLS and CDR2 YYNGEE. The V and J ends lost 2 bases and 2 bases, in that order; junction bases with no gene match: 11. The CDR3 DNA is TGTGCCAGCAGCGTCCCCCCAGGACTAGCGGGAGGGCCGCCCTACGAGCAGTACTTC. It yields the protein CASSVPPGLAGGPPYEQYF.

This clonotype turned up a few times. The chain uses TRBV25-1 and TRBJ1-6; D unclear. The V end was cut by 1 base, the J end by 4 bases, with 14 bases between. There are 17 residues in the CDR3. In germline, CDR1 is MGHDK, CDR2 SYGVNS. CDR3 amino acids: CASSESRGLGYNSPLHF. CDR3 in DNA: TGTGCCAGCAGTGAATCACGCGGGTTGGGGTATAATTCACCCCTCCACTTT. Complete variable domain (other parts from reference TRBV25-1 and TRBJ1-6): EADIYQTPRYLVIGTGKKITLECSQTMGHDKMYWYQQDPGMELHLIHYSYGVNSTEKGDLSSESTVSRIRTEHFPLTLESARPSHTSQYLCASSESRGLGYNSPLHFGNGTRLTVT.

The rearrangement uses TRBV3-1 and TRBJ1-4, with a weak D call TRBD1 (6 bases). The CDR3 contains 15 residues. The V gene's germline CDR1 is LGHDT and CDR2 YNNKEL (reference sequence). Trimming pared 4 bases from V and 5 bases from J, leaving 14 bases between. The CDR3 is CASSLIGGNNEKLFF. The CDR3 region has the DNA TGTGCCAGCAGCCTCATAGGGGGGAACAATGAAAAACTGTTTTTT.

This clonotype was counted between two and nine times. V usage is TRBV14 and J usage is TRBJ2-5; TRBD2 agrees at 7 bases. This CDR3 has 15 amino acids. V was pared by 4 bases and J by 5 bases, with 10 bases of the junction left unmatched. Germline CDR1 and CDR2: SGHDN and FVKESK. The CDR3: CASSRDSSAGETQYF. In DNA form, the CDR3 reads TGTGCCAGCAGCCGAGACAGTTCAGCGGGGGAGACCCAGTACTTC.

This clonotype has just a few counts. V gene TRBV13 combines with J gene TRBJ2-7, with D possibly being TRBD2 (6 bases). CDR3 length: 15 amino acids. Germline-derived CDR1 and CDR2 are PRHDT and FYEKMQ (reference sequence). Trimming stripped 1 base from V and 0 bases from J, with 10 bases between. The CDR3 nucleotides read TGTGCCAGCAGCTTAGAGGAGGGAACCTCCTACGAGCAGTACTTC. Protein: CASSLEEGTSYEQYF.

The chain couples TRBV5-8 to TRBJ2-5; D gene unclear. The germline V and J ends were trimmed by 0 bases and 9 bases, with 12 bases remaining between them. Per germline, CDR1 SGHTS and CDR2 YDEGEE. The CDR3 sequence is 13 residues long. The CDR3, as DNA: TGTGCCAGCAGCTTGGCCGCACCGTTGGCCCAGTACTTC. It yields the protein CASSLAAPLAQYF.

The table lists this clonotype with a few counts. This chain links TRBV29-1 with TRBJ2-3; 8 positions agree with TRBD2. Germline CDR1 reads SQVTM; CDR2 reads ANQGSEA. The CDR3 sequence is 13 residues long. V lost 5 bases to trimming and J lost 4 bases; unmatched junction nucleotides: 5. This chain's CDR3 is CSVPAGGPDTQYF. CDR3 bases: TGCAGCGTTCCTGCGGGGGGCCCAGATACGCAGTATTTT.

The rearrangement uses TRBV6-2 or TRBV6-3 and TRBJ1-3, with 8 bases fitting TRBD1. This CDR3 spans 15 amino acids. After removal of 7 bases from V and 3 bases from J, the junction contained 8 bases not matched to a gene. Looked up from germline, CDR1 is MNHEY and CDR2 is SVGEGT. CDR3 sequence reads: CASTIQGDRGNTIYF. CDR3 sequence (DNA): TGTGCCAGCACCATACAGGGGGACCGTGGAAACACCATATATTTT.

This clonotype was recorded many times. V is TRBV7-2 and J is TRBJ2-7, with 12 bases that match TRBD2. V trimming: 0 bases; J trimming: 7 bases; junction bases outside the gene matches: 7. CDR1 and CDR2 (germline): SGHTA, FQGNSA. This CDR3 contains 16 residues. CDR3 sequence (DNA): TGTGCCAGCAGCTTAGCGTCGGCTAGCGGGAGGGGAGAGCAGTACTTC. Translating it yields CASSLASASGRGEQYF.

This clonotype was seen a handful of times. CDR3 sequence reads: CASTPKIANTEAFF. CDR3 bases: TGTGCCAGCACCCCGAAGATTGCAAACACTGAAGCTTTCTTT. The chain joins TRBV6-5 to TRBJ1-1; no clear D gene. V lost 7 bases and J lost 2, with 14 bases in between. The CDR3 is 14 amino acids. Germline V gives CDR1 MNHEY, CDR2 SVGAGI.

V gene TRBV27 combines with J gene TRBJ1-2; a weak D match, TRBD1 (5 bases). Trimming pared 6 bases from V and 0 bases from J, leaving 11 bases between. In germline, CDR1 is MNHEY, CDR2 SMNVEV (reference sequence). The CDR3 spans 14 residues. The CDR3 loop is CASRGRGPNYGYTF. The CDR3 DNA sequence: TGTGCCAGCAGGGGACGTGGGCCTAACTATGGCTACACCTTC.

There are a few counts of this clonotype. The V and J genes are TRBV7-8 and TRBJ2-3; tentative D call: TRBD2 (6 bases). Trimming cost V 5 bases and J 3 bases, with 18 bases left between them. The CDR3 spans 16 residues. Looked up from germline, CDR1 is SGHVS and CDR2 is FQNEAQ. The CDR3 spells CASSLGGPGNTDTQYF. The CDR3 region has the DNA TGTGCCAGCAGCCTAGGAGGGCCAGGGAATACAGATACGCAGTATTTT.